The T cell receptor beta chain under discussion was sequenced for a study of T cell responses to AZD1222 COVID-19 vaccine. Findings and limits, study-wide: Repertoires in all cases were sampled only once the peak T cell response had passed. Donors, mostly white British, included more females; clonal diversity was possibly underestimated. Recipients of two AZD1222 doses showed rising Spike-specific TCR breadth and depth.

The CDR3 is 15 residues long. The germline V and J ends were trimmed by 0 bases and 4 bases, with 13 bases remaining between them. Per germline, CDR1 SGHAT and CDR2 FQNNGV. This clone was seen just once. What it recognizes is unknown. Assay used: immunoSEQ multiplex PCR; TCRdb lists only in-frame clones, some missing. The table has 130,000 to 150,000 clones, around 89% seen once. This TCR was sampled from an adult in good health. The chain has TRBV11-2 and TRBJ2-7; D might be TRBD2 (5 bases). The sample was peripheral blood, taken on day 0 of MenACWY control vaccination. For the CDR3, the DNA is TGTGCCAGCAGCTTAGAGGGCCGGGGTGGGTACGAGCAGTACTTC. Amino acids: CASSLEGRGGYEQYF.